Included here is one T cell receptor beta chain sequence, with context. Its specificity is not known. A second roughly 6 to 12 cycle PCR used barcoded and J-beta primers. Researchers report that a template-switch adaptor with 12 random nucleotides tagged each cDNA molecule. TCRdb reprocessed the 5' RACE reads with MiXCR, giving one entry per CDR3 protein. The sample consists of roughly 1.6 million distinct CDR3 sequences, about 31% of them appearing once. Unmatched junction bases numbered 7, after V lost 5 bases and J lost 4 bases. The length of the CDR3 is 14 residues. Per germline, CDR1 WNHNN and CDR2 SYGVQD (reference sequence). The sample belongs to a study of blood T cells in healthy people across ages. Study details: Template switching caught about one barcoded beta molecule for each two T cells.

Study outcomes and limitations: More naive CD4+ cells and higher diversity marked long-lived donors relative to aged donors.

The clonotype comes from a woman in her 30s in good health. The chain has TRBV10-1 and TRBJ2-7, with 8 bases that match TRBD1. The sequenced sample consisted of blood. CDR3 residues: CASSLTGAVYEQYF. CDR3 nucleotides: TGCGCCAGCAGTCTGACAGGGGCTGTTTACGAGCAGTACTTC.